This T cell receptor beta chain comes out of a study of shared clonotypes between healthy human individuals. CDR1 and CDR2 (germline): KGHSY, FQNENV. V gave up 4 bases and J gave up 6 bases, with 12 bases separating them. The CDR3 contains 13 residues. Assay: immunoSEQ multiplex PCR; the TCRdb copy retains only in-frame clones and omits some. The table has over a million clones, about 77% seen once; the top ten hold approximately 1.5%. The sample holds one count of this clone. The rearrangement links TRBV16 to TRBJ1-2; D gene uncertain. The TCR was taken from a man aged 18 to 29 in good health. Material for sequencing was memory CD4+ T cells sorted from blood. Specified subset: CD45RA-negative fraction. This CDR3 is CASSPRTGDGYTF. The CDR3 DNA follows: TGTGCCAGCAGCCCGCGAACCGGAGATGGCTACACCTTC.